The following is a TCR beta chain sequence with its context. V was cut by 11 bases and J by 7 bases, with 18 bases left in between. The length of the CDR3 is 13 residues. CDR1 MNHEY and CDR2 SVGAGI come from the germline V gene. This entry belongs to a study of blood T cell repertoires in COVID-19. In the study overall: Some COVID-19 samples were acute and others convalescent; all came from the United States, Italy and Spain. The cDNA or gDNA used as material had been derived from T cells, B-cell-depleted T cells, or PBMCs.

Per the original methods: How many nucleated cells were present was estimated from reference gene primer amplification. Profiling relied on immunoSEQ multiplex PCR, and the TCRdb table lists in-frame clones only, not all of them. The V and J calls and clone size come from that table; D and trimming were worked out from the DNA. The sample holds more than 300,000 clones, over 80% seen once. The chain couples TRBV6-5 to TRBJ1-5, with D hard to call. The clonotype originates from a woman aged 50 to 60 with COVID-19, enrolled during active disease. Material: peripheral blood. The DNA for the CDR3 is TGTGCCTGTCAGATGAGCCCGGGACAGCCCCAGCATTTT. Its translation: CACQMSPGQPQHF.